The sequence of this T cell receptor beta chain was determined in a study of PD-1 blockade in classical Hodgkin lymphoma. The time point was: newly diagnosed, previously untreated cHL patient sample. Researchers used newly diagnosed, untreated classical Hodgkin lymphoma PBMCs for comparison. Notes on this clone: Its antigen is undetermined.

Here immunoSEQ multiplex PCR was the method, and the copy in TCRdb shows in-frame clones only, minus some. Of 7,000 or so clones in the sample, around 81% were seen once. Study results and limitations: Repertoire differences lack defined causes, possibly disease activity or prior therapy. Newly diagnosed patients had baseline TCR diversity that was reportedly lower than that of healthy donors.

This CDR3 contains 14 residues. The ends lost 10 bases at V and 4 bases at J; junction bases unmatched: 13. From germline, CDR1 is MNHNS and CDR2 SASEGT. The sequence came from a human donor with classical Hodgkin lymphoma. The V call is TRBV6-1, the J call TRBJ2-7; the match to TRBD1 covers 7 bases. Sequenced input: peripheral blood mononuclear cells (PBMCs). This chain's CDR3 is CATIEGASWYEQYF. DNA for the CDR3: TGTGCCACCATTGAGGGGGCTAGCTGGTACGAGCAGTACTTC.